This TCR beta chain is from a study of brain T cells in children with intractable seizures. Notes on this clone: Antigen: not known.

V shed 5 bases and J shed 0 bases, with 13 bases lying between them. The CDR3 spans 15 residues. The germline CDR1 and CDR2 sequences are LNHDA and SQIVND (reference sequence). Study-wide results and limits: HCMV serostatus was not known, and viral specificity came from CDR3 similarity only. Absence of clones before surgery may stem from lower sequencing depth.

Sequencing used immunoSEQ multiplex PCR; TCRdb keeps in-frame clones, though not all of them. The sample consists of about 340,000 clones, about 94% of them appearing once. Time point defined: blood from clinic visit 5 months post-surgery; TSC patient then seizure free. Sequencing was performed on peripheral blood, taken 4 to 6 months after surgery. This sequence was found in a boy under three years old with tuberous sclerosis and intractable seizures. The V gene is TRBV19, the J gene TRBJ1-1; tentatively, D is TRBD1 (6 bases). In DNA, the CDR3 is TGTGCCAGTAGTCCCGAGACAGGATTGAACACTGAAGCTTTCTTT. This gives the protein CASSPETGLNTEAFF.